The present entry profiles one T cell receptor (beta chain) with its context. Its antigen remains unidentified. Patients aged 2 to 39 years had fewer naive and more memory CD4+ and CD8+ T cells. CD4+ T cells were divided by sorting: CD25-high CD127-low Tregs, CD25-low CD127-high conventional cells. The sample belongs to a study of regulatory T cells. Study results and caveats: Hydrophobic residues at CDR3 positions 6 and 7 were enriched in conventional CD4+ T cells of CD3G-deficient patients. Skewed V and J usage and few unique V-J pairs marked patient repertoires, most in Tregs.

The primer mix had 52 TRBV and 13 TRBJ primers. Produced via immunoSEQ multiplex PCR; TCRdb's table is partial and in-frame only. The profile shows about 17,000 clones, roughly 88% of them singletons. The sample was conventional CD4+ T cells sorted from blood. This clonotype originated in a person aged 25-39 years with CD3G deficiency.

The CDR3 coding sequence is TGTGCCAGCTCACCCAAATCTGGGGCCAACGTCCTGACTTTC. Amino acids: CASSPKSGANVLTF. The chain couples TRBV18 to TRBJ2-6, with D unresolved. The germline V gene has CDR1 KGHSH and CDR2 LQKENI. CDR3 length equals 14 residues. V lost 3 bases, J lost 1 base, and 4 bases lay in between.